Listed here is a single T cell receptor beta chain. These data originate in a study of metastatic and nonmetastatic thyroid tumors. With MiXCR, TCRdb called clones anew from the PCR reads. The sample lists more than 20,000 clones, 24% occurring once. The CDR3 sequence is 15 residues long. The V gene lost 5 bases and the J gene lost 0 bases, with 14 bases spanning the gap. CDR1 and CDR2 from the germline V gene are DFQATT and SNEGSKA (reference sequence). Thyroid surgery had not been preceded by any treatment in any patient. Sequencing was carried out using tumor tissue. The receptor comes from a male donor with papillary thyroid cancer or a benign thyroid nodule (not recorded which). Some clones in this sample may be carry-over from other donors' samples. The rearrangement uses TRBV20-1 and TRBJ1-5; maybe TRBD1 (5 bases). The CDR3, as DNA: TGCAGTGCTCCATTCCAGGGAGATAGCAATCAGCCCCAGCATTTT. Translation gives CSAPFQGDSNQPQHF.